This entry concerns a single TCR beta chain. The antigen remains undetermined. 60 Vbeta and 13 Jbeta primers were used in PCR. Using immunoSEQ multiplex PCR, the repertoire was profiled, and TCRdb retains in-frame clones only, with some absent. This repertoire shows some 140,000 clones, over 75% found once; its top ten account for around 6%. These data originate in a study of cytomegalovirus exposure and HLA in healthy donors. Trimming cost V 2 bases and J 0 bases; bases outside gene matches: 6. The length of the CDR3 is 16 residues. The V gene's germline CDR1 is SGHDN and CDR2 FVKESK. Study-wide results and limits: What TCR beta sequences reportedly achieved was accurate prediction of HLA-A and HLA-B alleles in most subjects.

Sequencing was performed on PBMCs. This chain connects TRBV14 to TRBJ1-1; the match to TRBD1 covers 7 bases. This receptor was obtained from a woman aged 40 to 50 in good health and CMV-seropositive. The CDR3: CASSQMGQPMNTEAFF. The CDR3 bases are TGTGCCAGCAGCCAAATGGGACAGCCGATGAACACTGAAGCTTTCTTT.